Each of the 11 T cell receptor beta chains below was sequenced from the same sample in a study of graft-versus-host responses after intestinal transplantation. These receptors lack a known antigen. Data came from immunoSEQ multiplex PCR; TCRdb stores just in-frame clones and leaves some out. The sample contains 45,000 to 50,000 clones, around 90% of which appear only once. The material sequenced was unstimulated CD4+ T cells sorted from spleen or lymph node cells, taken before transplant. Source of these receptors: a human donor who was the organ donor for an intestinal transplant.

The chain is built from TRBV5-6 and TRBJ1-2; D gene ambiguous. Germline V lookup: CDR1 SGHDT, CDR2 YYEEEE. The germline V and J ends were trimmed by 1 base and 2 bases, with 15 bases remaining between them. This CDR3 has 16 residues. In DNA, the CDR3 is TGTGCCAGCAGCTTGAACCCCTGGACGTGGAACTATGGCTACACCTTC. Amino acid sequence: CASSLNPWTWNYGYTF.

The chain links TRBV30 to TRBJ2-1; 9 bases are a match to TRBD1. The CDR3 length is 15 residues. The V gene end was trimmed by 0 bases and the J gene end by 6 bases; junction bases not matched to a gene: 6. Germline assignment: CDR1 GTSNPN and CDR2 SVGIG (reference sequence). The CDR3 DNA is TGTGCCTGGAGTGTAGGGACAGGGTCGGTCAATGAGCAGTTCTTC. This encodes CAWSVGTGSVNEQFF.

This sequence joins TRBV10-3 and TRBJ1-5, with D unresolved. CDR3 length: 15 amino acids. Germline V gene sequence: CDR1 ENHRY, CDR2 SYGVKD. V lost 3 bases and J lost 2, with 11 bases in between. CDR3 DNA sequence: TGTGCCATCAGTGATCCTAACGGTGGCAATCAGCCCCAGCATTTT. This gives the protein CAISDPNGGNQPQHF.

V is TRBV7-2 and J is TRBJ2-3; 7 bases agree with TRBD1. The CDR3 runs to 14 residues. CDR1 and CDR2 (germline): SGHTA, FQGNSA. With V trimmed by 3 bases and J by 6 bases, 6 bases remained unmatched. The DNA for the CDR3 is TGTGCCAGCAGCTTTTACACAGGGGCGGATACGCAGTATTTT. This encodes CASSFYTGADTQYF.

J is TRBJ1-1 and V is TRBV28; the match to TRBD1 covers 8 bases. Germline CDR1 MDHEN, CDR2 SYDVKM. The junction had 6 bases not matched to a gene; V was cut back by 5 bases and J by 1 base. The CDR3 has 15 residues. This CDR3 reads CASSTAGGPNTEAFF. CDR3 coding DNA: TGTGCCAGCAGTACGGCAGGGGGCCCGAACACTGAAGCTTTCTTT.

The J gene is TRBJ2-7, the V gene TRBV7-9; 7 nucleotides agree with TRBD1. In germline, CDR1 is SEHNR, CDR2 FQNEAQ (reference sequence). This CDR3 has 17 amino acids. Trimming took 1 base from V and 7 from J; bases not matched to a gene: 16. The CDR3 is CASSLGVGTEITGEQYF. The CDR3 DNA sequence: TGTGCCAGCAGCTTAGGTGTGGGGACAGAGATTACGGGAGAGCAGTACTTC.

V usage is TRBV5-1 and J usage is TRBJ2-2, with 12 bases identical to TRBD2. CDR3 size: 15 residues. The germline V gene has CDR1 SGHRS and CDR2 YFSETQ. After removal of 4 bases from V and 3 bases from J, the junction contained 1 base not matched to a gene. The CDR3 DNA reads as TGCGCCAGCAGCCGACTAGCGGGAGACACCGGGGAGCTGTTTTTT. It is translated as CASSRLAGDTGELFF.

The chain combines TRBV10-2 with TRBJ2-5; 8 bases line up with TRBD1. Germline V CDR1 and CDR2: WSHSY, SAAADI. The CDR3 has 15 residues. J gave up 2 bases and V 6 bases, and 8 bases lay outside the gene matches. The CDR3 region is CASSSGGAGQETQYF. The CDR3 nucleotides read TGCGCCAGCAGCTCAGGGGGCGCGGGTCAAGAGACCCAGTACTTC.

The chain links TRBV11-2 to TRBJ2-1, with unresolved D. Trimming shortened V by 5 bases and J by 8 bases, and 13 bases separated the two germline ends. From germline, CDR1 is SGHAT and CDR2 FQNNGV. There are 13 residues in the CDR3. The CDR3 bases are TGTGCCAGCAGCCATAGGGTGCACCATGAGCAGTTCTTC. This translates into CASSHRVHHEQFF.

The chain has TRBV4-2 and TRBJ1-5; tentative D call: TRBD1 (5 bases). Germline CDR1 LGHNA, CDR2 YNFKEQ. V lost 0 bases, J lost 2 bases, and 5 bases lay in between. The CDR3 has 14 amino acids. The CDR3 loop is CASSQDRGNQPQHF. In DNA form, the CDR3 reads TGTGCCAGCAGCCAAGACAGGGGCAATCAGCCCCAGCATTTT.

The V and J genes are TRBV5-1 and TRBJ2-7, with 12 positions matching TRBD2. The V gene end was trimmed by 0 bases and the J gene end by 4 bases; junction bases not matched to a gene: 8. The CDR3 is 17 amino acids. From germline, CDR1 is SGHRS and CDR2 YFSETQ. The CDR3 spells CASSLAGGLAGGYEQYF. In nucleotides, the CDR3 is TGCGCCAGCAGCTTGGCGGGGGGACTAGCGGGTGGATACGAGCAGTACTTC.